The T cell receptor (beta chain) described here comes from a study of identical twins. In TCRdb, the 5' RACE reads were re-called with MiXCR into one record per CDR3 protein. Among around 690,000 distinct CDR3 sequences listed, over 20% were seen once. This clonotype was counted many times. The germline gives CDR1 MNHEY, CDR2 SMNVEV (reference sequence). CDR3 length: 14 amino acids. V lost 6 bases and J lost 7; bases outside the gene matches: 10. These data were likewise used in another study, on T cells expressing NK-cell markers.

Sequenced sample: PBMCs. This clonotype was obtained from a woman aged 18-29 years in good health. The chain combines TRBV27 with TRBJ1-1; 8 bases agree with TRBD1. CDR3 protein: CASRTRGLVVEAFF. The CDR3 bases are TGTGCCAGCAGGACCAGGGGGCTAGTGGTTGAAGCTTTCTTT.